This TCR beta chain emerged from a study of HIV-infected patients and healthy controls. Whole-study findings and limits: Compared with healthy controls, HIV-infected patients showed less CDR3 sharing between individuals.

Reverse transcription used 450 to 650 ng RNA and constant-region primers for alpha and beta. Separate chain-specific third strand synthesis with multiplexing indices produced the alpha and beta libraries. One entry per CDR3 protein, called by TCRdb with MiXCR from the 5' RACE reads. Among under 20,000 distinct CDR3 sequences, approximately 7% were seen once, and the ten largest hold 7% to 10%. This CDR3 is 12 amino acids long. Germline trimming cut 0 bases from V and 10 bases from J; bases unmatched to any gene: 3. Germline V gives CDR1 SGHRS, CDR2 YFSETQ. All unsorted peripheral T cells were captured because whole blood was used without fractionation. Ten or more counts support this clonotype. Its antigen is undetermined.

The sequencing input was blood. The TCR was taken from an adult in good health. The chain couples TRBV5-1 to TRBJ1-1; 7 nucleotides agree with TRBD1. In DNA, the CDR3 is TGCGCCAGCAGCTTGGACAGGGGTGCAGCTTTCTTT. Its translation is CASSLDRGAAFF.